The following is a T cell receptor beta chain sequence with its context. TCRdb's table, derived via immunoSEQ multiplex PCR, lists solely in-frame clones and lacks some. In the table there are 24,000 or so clones, just over 85% of which are singletons. The data stem from a study of blood T cell repertoires in COVID-19. Overall study: Donors in the United States, Italy and Spain gave samples during acute or convalescent COVID-19. T cells, B-cell-depleted T cells, or PBMCs provided the cDNA or gDNA that served as material.

Trimming took 3 bases from V and 8 from J, leaving 22 bases between them. Germline-derived CDR1 and CDR2 are ENHRY and SYGVKD. CDR3 size: 16 residues. Sequencing used peripheral blood. The sequence came from a woman aged 80 or over with active or convalescent COVID-19. The chain links TRBV10-3 to TRBJ1-2; D uncertain. The CDR3 sequence: CAISDPGRDFNGGYTF. The CDR3 DNA sequence: TGTGCCATCAGTGATCCCGGGAGGGATTTCAACGGGGGCTACACCTTC.